Shown below are 6 T cell receptor beta chains from a single sample sequenced in a study of T cell responses to AZD1222 COVID-19 vaccine. Clones were sequenced by immunoSEQ multiplex PCR, and TCRdb holds only the in-frame ones, with some missing. Of 150,000 to 200,000 clones in the sample, roughly 92% were seen once. The source material was peripheral blood, sampled on day 0 of AZD1222 vaccination. The receptor source for this set is an adult in good health.

The rearrangement uses TRBV7-9 and TRBJ1-1; D not resolved. V dropped 5 bases and J dropped 1 base, with 11 bases sitting between them. The CDR3 extends over 14 amino acids. The germline V gene encodes CDR1 SEHNR and CDR2 FQNEAQ (reference sequence). The CDR3 DNA follows: TGTGCCAGCAGCGTCACTCTGGGGAACACTGAAGCTTTCTTT. Translation: CASSVTLGNTEAFF.

This clone was picked up one time. CDR3 in DNA: TGTGCCAGCAGTGAGCTTGAACAGGGAAACTATGGCTACACCTTC. Translated, it gives CASSELEQGNYGYTF. The chain carries TRBV6-1 and TRBJ1-2; maybe TRBD1 (6 bases). Deletions cut 3 bases from V and 2 bases from J, with 13 bases between. The CDR3 is made up of 15 amino acids. The V gene's germline CDR1 is MNHNS and CDR2 SASEGT.

This clone was detected only once. This sequence joins TRBV11-3 and TRBJ2-1, with 13 bases that match TRBD2. Losses at the gene ends were 5 bases for V and 4 bases for J; bases not matched to a gene: 2. Germline loops: CDR1 SGHNT, CDR2 YENEEA. The CDR3 loop spans 15 amino acids. CDR3 bases: TGTGCCAGCAGCGGGACTAGCGGGATGTACAATGAGCAGTTCTTC. Translating gives CASSGTSGMYNEQFF.

The chain combines TRBV7-9 with TRBJ1-6; D unresolved. Germline V gene sequence: CDR1 SEHNR, CDR2 FQNEAQ (reference sequence). Trimming cost V 5 bases and J 9 bases, with 11 bases left between them. The CDR3 runs to 13 residues. CDR3 nucleotide sequence: TGTGCCAGCAGCCTAGAAGATCCTTCACCCCTCCACTTT. Translated, it gives CASSLEDPSPLHF.

This chain joins TRBV5-8 and TRBJ2-1; 13 bases line up with TRBD2. V was pared by 5 bases and J by 7 bases, with 6 bases of the junction left unmatched. The CDR3 extends over 15 amino acids. Germline loops: CDR1 SGHTS, CDR2 YDEGEE. DNA of the CDR3: TGTGCCAGCAGTCGGGGGACTAGCGGGAAAAATGAGCAGTTCTTC. As protein: CASSRGTSGKNEQFF.

The rearrangement joins TRBV4-2 to TRBJ2-7, with 12 positions matching TRBD2. CDR1 is LGHNA and CDR2 is YNFKEQ in the germline V gene. V trimming: 0 bases; J trimming: 2 bases; junction bases outside the gene matches: 2. The CDR3 is made up of 16 amino acids. CDR3: CASSQELAGGPYEQYF. The CDR3 DNA follows: TGTGCCAGCAGCCAAGAGCTAGCGGGAGGGCCCTACGAGCAGTACTTC.